The following is a T cell receptor (beta chain) sequence with its context. CDR3 length: 13 residues. The V and J ends lost 5 bases and 8 bases respectively, with 15 bases between them. Germline V lookup: CDR1 SEHNR, CDR2 FQNEAQ (reference sequence). Data came from immunoSEQ multiplex PCR; TCRdb stores just in-frame clones and leaves some out. In the table there are fewer than 90,000 clones, more than 80% of which are singletons. This sample stems from a study of blood T cell repertoires in COVID-19. As for the study in general: Sample material is recorded as cDNA or gDNA derived from T cells, B-cell-depleted T cells, or PBMCs.

Sample: peripheral blood. This TCR was recovered from a man aged 30-40 years with acute or convalescent COVID-19. The gene calls are TRBV7-9 and TRBJ1-2; D gene uncertain. The CDR3 sequence: CASSLGPGEGYTF. In DNA, the CDR3 is TGTGCCAGCAGCCTAGGACCGGGAGAGGGCTACACCTTC. The full variable domain, with the rest looked up from reference TRBV7-9 and TRBJ1-2, is DTGVSQNPRHKITKRGQNVTFRCDPISEHNRLYWYRQTLGQGPEFLTYFQNEAQLEKSRLLSDRFSAERPKGSFSTLEIQRTEQGDSAMYLCASSLGPGEGYTFGSGTRLTVV.